The rows below give T cell receptor beta chains drawn from one sample of a study of blood T cell repertoires in COVID-19. Generated by immunoSEQ multiplex PCR, the TCRdb table keeps only in-frame clones and is missing some. The table includes fewer than 150,000 clones, around 83% detected once. The sample comprised peripheral blood. Receptor source: a woman at least 80 years old with acute or convalescent COVID-19. The conserved cysteine and the conserved F or W are not part of the CDR3 here.

v_call cdr3_aa
TRBV28 ASRASQYQETQY
TRBV12-3/TRBV12-4 ASSFRGLEQF
TRBV27 ASSLAGFSNQPQH
TRBV5-1 ASSRTGAETQY
TRBV18 ASYRAYSGNTIY
TRBV19 ASRATANYGYT
TRBV19 ASSIIHRPNEKLF
TRBV30 AWRGQGIFLGNTEAF
TRBV14 ASSPTLAGNTIY
TRBV19 ASSGTRNTEAF
TRBV3-1/TRBV3-2 ASSLGGEQY
TRBV5-1 ASSLGQASSNYGYT
TRBV6-1 ASSEQPGGDSPLH
TRBV5-4 ASSGTGGSRTEAF
TRBV7-9 ASAHGTSGRAAGANVLT
TRBV24-1 ATSDLQMDRRKAF
TRBV10-1 ASRCWRAFLQETQY
TRBV5-4 ASSSPGQGNYGYT
TRBV5-4 ASSSYGQDTQY
TRBV2 AEQGAGETQY
TRBV5-1 ASSSYRGSFVPDTQY
TRBV20-1 RGGGNEKLF
TRBV10-3 AAARRSIGDYGYT
TRBV7-2 ASSLSGQSTDTQY
TRBV12-3/TRBV12-4 ASSTAGRLF
TRBV29-1 SVERAGDYGYT
TRBV6-5 ASGQGNSPLH